This TCR beta chain was profiled in a study of blood T cell repertoires in COVID-19. The protocol was immunoSEQ multiplex PCR, while the TCRdb copy is restricted to in-frame clones and leaves out a portion. The sample has 300,000 to 400,000 clones, roughly 86% seen once. The V gene's germline CDR1 is MNHNY and CDR2 SVGAGI (reference sequence). The V gene end was trimmed by 6 bases and the J gene end by 7 bases; junction bases not matched to a gene: 8. The CDR3 consists of 14 residues. Sequenced material: peripheral blood. The gene calls are TRBV6-6 and TRBJ1-5; 8 positions agree with TRBD1. The origin of this receptor is a woman between 50 and 59 years old who had recovered from COVID-19. The chain's CDR3 is CASRQTGDEQPQHF. The CDR3 DNA reads as TGTGCCAGCAGACAGACAGGGGACGAGCAGCCCCAGCATTTT.